This T cell receptor beta chain appears in the sequencing data of a study of identical twins. TCRdb re-called the 5' RACE reads with MiXCR, one entry per CDR3 protein. The data show fewer than 550,000 distinct CDR3 sequences, approximately 16% seen once. Trimming cost V 6 bases and J 16 bases; bases outside gene matches: 9. CDR3 size: 12 residues. CDR1 is MNHEY, CDR2 SMNVEV, per germline (reference sequence). A further study also used this sample, focusing on yellow fever vaccine responses in identical twins.

The material sequenced was CD4+ T cells sorted from blood. The chain uses TRBV27 and TRBJ2-1, with 10 bases fitting TRBD2. This receptor was obtained from a woman aged 18-29 years in good health. Here the CDR3 reads CASRGRTSGQFF. DNA for the CDR3: TGTGCCAGCAGGGGACGGACTAGCGGTCAATTCTTC.